This T cell receptor (beta chain) is drawn from a study of T cells in narcolepsy. With 1 base clipped from V and 5 bases from J, the junction kept 6 bases outside the gene matches. The CDR3 sequence is 17 residues long. Looked up from germline, CDR1 is SGHNT and CDR2 is YENEEA. The method was immunoSEQ multiplex PCR; TCRdb's version includes in-frame clones alone and lacks a portion of them. The repertoire includes tens of thousands of clones, 88% of them detected once, and roughly 1.2% sits in the top ten. The chain links TRBV11-3 to TRBJ2-3, with 13 bases identical to TRBD2. The sequenced sample consisted of CD45RA- memory CD4+ T cells from PBMCs. The receptor's source is a human donor with narcolepsy. The CDR3, as DNA: TGTGCCAGCAGCTTAGGAACTAGCGGGGGGGCCGTAGATACGCAGTATTTT. Translated: CASSLGTSGGAVDTQYF. The complete variable domain, with remaining parts taken from reference TRBV11-3 and TRBJ2-3, reads EAGVVQSPRYKIIEKKQPVAFWCNPISGHNTLYWYLQNLGQGPELLIRYENEEAVDDSQLPKDRFSAERLKGVDSTLKIQPAELGDSAVYLCASSLGTSGGAVDTQYFGPGTRLTVL.